A selection of T cell receptor beta chains follows, all from one sample in a study of T cell responses to AZD1222 COVID-19 vaccine. Profiled with immunoSEQ multiplex PCR; TCRdb holds only in-frame clones, not every one. The sample shows roughly 150,000 clones, more than 85% of them seen only once. The sequencing here drew on peripheral blood, taken on day 0 of AZD1222 vaccination. These receptors originate from an adult in good health. CDR3s include the opening cysteine and the closing phenylalanine or tryptophan. A D gene is named only where the DNA matches it firmly. Clone size is not always given. Where it is, it says once, few, many or a class for expanded clones.

>.|TRBV2|few|TRBJ1-5
CASSEWGGVQPQHF
TGTGCCAGCAGTGAGTGGGGGGGCGTTCAGCCCCAGCATTTT
>TRBD2|TRBV7-2|.|TRBJ2-1
CASSHGLAGYNEQFF
TGTGCCAGCAGCCACGGACTAGCGGGTTACAATGAGCAGTTCTTC
>.|TRBV29-1|.|TRBJ2-5
CSVVWAQRWETQYF
TGCAGCGTTGTGTGGGCCCAGCGTTGGGAGACCCAGTACTTC
>TRBD1|TRBV11-3|.|TRBJ2-2
CASSSPGQGSGELFF
TGTGCCAGCAGCTCCCCGGGACAGGGGTCCGGGGAGCTGTTTTTT
>TRBD2|TRBV5-1|.|TRBJ2-3
CASRSGTSGSFAQYF
TGCGCCAGCAGATCCGGGACTAGCGGGAGCTTTGCGCAGTATTTT
>TRBD2|TRBV29-1|.|TRBJ2-3
CSVAGGADTQYF
TGCAGCGTTGCCGGGGGGGCGGATACGCAGTATTTT
>TRBD1|TRBV6-5|.|TRBJ2-7
CASSYNRGTYEQYF
TGTGCCAGCAGTTACAACAGGGGGACCTACGAGCAGTACTTC
>TRBD1|TRBV27|.|TRBJ1-6
CASSPGTGLNSPLHF
TGTGCCAGCAGTCCTGGGACAGGGTTGAATTCACCCCTCCACTTT
>.|TRBV7-2|.|TRBJ1-1
CASSLGGGNTEAFF
TGTGCCAGCAGCTTAGGAGGGGGGAACACTGAAGCTTTCTTT
>.|TRBV6-5|once|TRBJ2-7
CASSYSGSSYEQYF
TGTGCCAGCAGTTACTCGGGAAGCTCCTACGAGCAGTACTTC
>.|TRBV28|.|TRBJ2-7
CASSLMGGTYEQYF
TGTGCCAGCAGTTTAATGGGGGGAACCTACGAGCAGTACTTC
>.|TRBV11-3|.|TRBJ2-3
CASSFGGGGAPRPQYF
TGTGCCAGCAGCTTCGGTGGAGGGGGCGCCCCCCGGCCGCAGTATTTT
>.|TRBV6-5|.|TRBJ1-5
CASRGDTLGNQPQHF
TGTGCCAGCAGAGGAGACACACTAGGGAATCAGCCCCAGCATTTT
>.|TRBV24-1|.|TRBJ2-3
CATSGNRGATQYF
TGTGCCACCAGTGGCAATCGGGGTGCTACGCAGTATTTT
>.|TRBV3-1/TRBV3-2|.|TRBJ2-1
CASSPKGNRAGRLNYNEQFF
TGTGCCAGCAGTCCAAAGGGGAACCGGGCGGGCCGACTAAACTACAATGAGCAGTTCTTC
>.|TRBV3-1/TRBV3-2|once|TRBJ1-2
CASSQRGGPNYGYTF
TGTGCCAGCAGCCAGAGGGGGGGTCCTAACTATGGCTACACCTTC
>.|TRBV13|.|TRBJ1-3
CASSLRSVISGNTIYF
TGTGCCAGCAGCTTAAGGTCGGTGATCTCTGGAAACACCATATATTTT
>.|TRBV18|once|TRBJ1-2
CASSPPSGPYGYTF
TGTGCCAGCTCACCACCATCAGGGCCCTATGGCTACACCTTC
>TRBD1|TRBV5-4|.|TRBJ1-2
CASSTNPTGGIYGYTF
TGTGCCAGCAGCACAAACCCGACAGGGGGGATCTATGGCTACACCTTC
>.|TRBV10-1|.|TRBJ2-7
CASSQGRNEQYF
TGCGCCAGCAGCCAGGGAAGAAACGAGCAGTACTTC
>.|TRBV28|.|TRBJ1-5
CASGGYQPQHF
TGTGCCAGCGGAGGGTATCAGCCCCAGCATTTT
>.|TRBV7-2|.|TRBJ2-7
CATSGSWGYEQYF
TGTGCCACCAGTGGATCCTGGGGCTACGAGCAGTACTTC
>TRBD1|TRBV7-9|.|TRBJ2-7
CASSPDRRTYEQYF
TGTGCCAGCAGCCCGGACAGGAGAACCTACGAGCAGTACTTC
>.|TRBV10-3|.|TRBJ2-7
CAISADGSYEQYF
TGTGCCATCAGTGCGGACGGATCCTACGAGCAGTACTTC
>.|TRBV19|.|TRBJ2-1
CASTQGGAYNEQFF
TGTGCCAGTACCCAGGGGGGGGCCTACAATGAGCAGTTCTTC
>.|TRBV10-3|.|TRBJ1-5
CAISEGPAGNQPQHF
TGTGCCATCAGTGAAGGACCGGCCGGCAATCAGCCCCAGCATTTT
>.|TRBV5-1|.|TRBJ2-2
CASSSQPLGTGELFF
TGCGCCAGCAGCTCGCAACCTTTGGGTACCGGGGAGCTGTTTTTT